These 10 T cell receptor beta chains originate from one sample sequenced in a study of memory CD4+ T cells and cytomegalovirus serostatus. Clones were read by immunoSEQ multiplex PCR, and TCRdb kept only the in-frame ones, dropping some. The data contain about 48,000 clones, about 77% of them singletons. The sort gate was single viable CD3+CD4+CD8-CD45RO+ cells for memory CD4+ T cells. Specimen: memory CD4+ T cells from blood. These receptors all come from an adult in good health and CMV-seronegative.

The chain couples TRBV27 to TRBJ1-1; the D gene is possibly TRBD1 (5 bases). The CDR3 extends over 13 amino acids. V was cut by 2 bases and J by 4 bases, with 8 bases left in between. Germline V CDR1 and CDR2: MNHEY, SMNVEV (reference sequence). The CDR3 loop reads CASSLLGTTEAFF. In DNA, the CDR3 is TGTGCCAGCAGTTTACTTGGGACCACTGAAGCTTTCTTT.

This chain links TRBV5-6 with TRBJ2-5, with TRBD1 matching over 8 bases. The CDR3 runs to 14 residues. Germline CDR1 SGHDT, CDR2 YYEEEE. V dropped 4 bases and J dropped 5; count of bases not matched to a gene: 7. The DNA for the CDR3 is TGTGCCAGCAGCCCGGACAGGGTGGTTGAGACCCAGTACTTC. Residues: CASSPDRVVETQYF.

The gene calls are TRBV28 and TRBJ1-4, with a tentative D call TRBD1 (5 bases). Trimming left V 6 bases short and J 4 bases short, with 15 bases between. The CDR3 loop spans 15 amino acids. Germline V lookup: CDR1 MDHEN, CDR2 SYDVKM. The CDR3 DNA follows: TGTGCCAGCAGCTTCAGCGGGGGGTTTAATGAAAAACTGTTTTTT. This sequence encodes CASSFSGGFNEKLFF.

This clone has just a few counts. V is TRBV28 and J is TRBJ1-2, with 9 bases lining up with TRBD1. With V trimmed by 5 bases and J by 4 bases, 2 bases remained unmatched. This CDR3 is 13 amino acids long. The germline V gene has CDR1 MDHEN and CDR2 SYDVKM. CDR3 loop: CASSGDRAYGYTF. The CDR3 bases are TGTGCCAGCAGTGGGGACAGGGCCTATGGCTACACCTTC.

This chain uses TRBV30 with TRBJ2-7; no clear D. Trimming left V 1 base short and J 6 bases short, with 10 bases between. Per the germline V gene, CDR1 is GTSNPN and CDR2 is SVGIG (reference sequence). The CDR3 consists of 12 residues. The CDR3 nucleotides read TGTGCCTGGAGTGCTACTGGTGGCGAGCAGTACTTC. It yields the protein CAWSATGGEQYF.

This chain links TRBV6-5 with TRBJ1-1, with D possibly matching TRBD1 (5 bases). The germline V and J ends were trimmed by 6 bases and 2 bases, with 13 bases remaining between them. CDR1 and CDR2 from the germline V gene are MNHEY and SVGAGI. This CDR3 has 14 residues. The DNA of the CDR3 is TGTGCCAGCAGCTGGGACGGGGAAAACACTGAAGCTTTCTTT. This sequence encodes CASSWDGENTEAFF.

The V gene is TRBV27, the J gene TRBJ1-6, with TRBD1 as a possible D gene (5 bases). The CDR3 runs to 18 residues. The germline gives CDR1 MNHEY, CDR2 SMNVEV (reference sequence). Deletions cut 3 bases from V and 0 bases from J, with 15 bases between. The CDR3 nucleotides are TGTGCCAGCAGTTTGCGTCTCGGGGCACGCTCCTATAATTCACCCCTCCACTTT. Translating it yields CASSLRLGARSYNSPLHF.

The chain uses TRBV5-1 and TRBJ1-3; D is unresolved. This CDR3 is built from 14 residues. The V end lost 6 bases, the J end lost 1 base, and 11 bases lay between the germline ends. CDR1 is SGHRS, CDR2 YFSETQ, per germline. CDR3 sequence: CASTSGGSGNTIYF. DNA for the CDR3: TGCGCCAGCACCTCGGGAGGATCTGGAAACACCATATATTTT.

The CDR3 is CASMGQVNTGELFF. As DNA, the CDR3 is TGTGCCAGCATGGGACAGGTGAACACCGGGGAGCTGTTTTTT. The chain joins TRBV6-1 to TRBJ2-2; TRBD1 aligns across 8 bases. Germline values: CDR1 MNHNS, CDR2 SASEGT. The V gene end was trimmed by 7 bases and the J gene end by 1 base; junction bases not matched to a gene: 2. The CDR3 extends over 14 amino acids.

The chain has TRBV12-5 and TRBJ2-5, with a weak D call TRBD2 (5 bases). Per germline, CDR1 LGHNT and CDR2 FRNRAP. The CDR3 has 11 amino acids. The V end was cut by 8 bases, the J end by 7 bases, with 11 bases between. The CDR3 bases are TGTGCTAGTCGAGGGCTTGGGACCCAGTACTTC. Translated: CASRGLGTQYF.